This entry features one T cell receptor (beta chain) sequence. The source of the sample is a study of PD-1 blockade in classical Hodgkin lymphoma. Trimming took off 3 bases at V and 0 bases at J, with 9 bases between the two ends. Germline V gene lookup returns CDR1 MNHNS and CDR2 SASEGT. The CDR3 consists of 15 residues. The protocol was immunoSEQ multiplex PCR, while the TCRdb copy is restricted to in-frame clones and leaves out a portion. This table holds 30,000 to 45,000 clones, over 70% found once. Following autologous stem cell transplantation, relapse occurred in every patient, and exposure to brentuximab vedotin varied.

The specimen comprised peripheral blood mononuclear cells (PBMCs), sampled at baseline. V usage is TRBV6-1 and J usage is TRBJ1-3; D is uncertain. This receptor was taken from a human donor with classical Hodgkin lymphoma. CDR3 region: CASSDSYYSGNTIYF. The CDR3 nucleotides read TGTGCCAGCAGTGACAGCTACTACTCTGGAAACACCATATATTTT.